The present TCR beta chain was sequenced within a study of blood T cell repertoires in COVID-19. Per the authors' pipeline: Estimation of nucleated cell counts relied on the amplification of reference gene primers. TCRdb's table, derived via immunoSEQ multiplex PCR, lists solely in-frame clones and lacks some. V and J calls and clone size are given by that table; D and trimming were obtained from the DNA. The sample includes 200,000 to 300,000 clones, approximately 90% of them seen just once. Trimming cost V 6 bases and J 9 bases; bases outside gene matches: 3. The CDR3 is 14 amino acids. Germline assignment: CDR1 SGHTA and CDR2 FQGTGA. Symptom resolution, clearance, or two negative PCRs marked donors in Cohort 3 as recovered. This clone was counted between two and nine times.

This receptor was identified in a middle-aged man who had recovered from COVID-19. The sample comprised PBMCs or T cells enriched from blood (not recorded which). The chain recombines TRBV7-3 with TRBJ2-1; TRBD2 aligns across 15 bases. CDR3 residues: CASSLGLAGGEQFF. As DNA, the CDR3 is TGTGCCAGCAGTCTGGGACTAGCGGGAGGTGAGCAGTTCTTC.